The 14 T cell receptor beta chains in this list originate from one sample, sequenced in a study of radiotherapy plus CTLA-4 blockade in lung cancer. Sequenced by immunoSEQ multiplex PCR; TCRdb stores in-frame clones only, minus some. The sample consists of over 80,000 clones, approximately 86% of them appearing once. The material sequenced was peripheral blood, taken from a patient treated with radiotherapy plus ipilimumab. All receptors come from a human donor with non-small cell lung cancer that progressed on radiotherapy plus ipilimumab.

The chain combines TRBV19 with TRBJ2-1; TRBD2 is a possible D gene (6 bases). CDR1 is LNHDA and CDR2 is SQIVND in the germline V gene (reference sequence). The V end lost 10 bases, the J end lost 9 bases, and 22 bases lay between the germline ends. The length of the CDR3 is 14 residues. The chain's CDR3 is CATRTIGLRGEQFF. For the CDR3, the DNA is TGTGCCACCCGGACTATAGGGCTTCGTGGTGAGCAGTTCTTC.

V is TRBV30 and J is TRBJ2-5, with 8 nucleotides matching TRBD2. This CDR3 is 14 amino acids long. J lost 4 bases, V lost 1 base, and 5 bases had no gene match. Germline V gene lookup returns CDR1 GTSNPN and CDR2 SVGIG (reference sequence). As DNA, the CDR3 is TGTGCCTGGAGTGAACGGGGGGGCCGAGAGACCCAGTACTTC. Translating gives CAWSERGGRETQYF.

The chain's CDR3 is CASSAQPDHTGELFF. The CDR3 nucleotides are TGTGCCAGCAGCGCGCAACCGGACCACACCGGGGAGCTGTTTTTT. The V call is TRBV7-6, the J call TRBJ2-2; the D is unclear. Germline loops: CDR1 SGHVS, CDR2 FNYEAQ. The CDR3 has 15 residues. V was cut by 5 bases and J by 3 bases, with 13 bases left in between.

CDR3: CAISESGIAENIDTQYF. The CDR3 nucleotides are TGTGCCATCAGTGAGTCTGGGATAGCGGAGAATATAGATACGCAGTATTTT. The V call is TRBV10-3, the J call TRBJ2-3, with D possibly matching TRBD2 (6 bases). Per germline, CDR1 ENHRY and CDR2 SYGVKD. The CDR3 is 17 amino acids. V gave up 0 bases and J gave up 5 bases, with 18 bases separating them.

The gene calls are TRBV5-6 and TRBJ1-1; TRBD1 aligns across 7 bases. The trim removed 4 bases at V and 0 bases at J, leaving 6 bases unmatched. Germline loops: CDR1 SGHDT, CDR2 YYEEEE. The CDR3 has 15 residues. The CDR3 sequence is CASSLQGNMNTEAFF. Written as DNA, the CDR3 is TGTGCCAGCAGCCTACAGGGGAATATGAACACTGAAGCTTTCTTT.

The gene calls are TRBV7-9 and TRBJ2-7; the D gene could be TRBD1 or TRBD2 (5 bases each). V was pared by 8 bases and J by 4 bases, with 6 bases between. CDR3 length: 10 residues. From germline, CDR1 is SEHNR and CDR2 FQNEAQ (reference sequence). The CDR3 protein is CASEGYEQYF. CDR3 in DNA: TGTGCCAGCGAGGGGTACGAGCAGTACTTC.

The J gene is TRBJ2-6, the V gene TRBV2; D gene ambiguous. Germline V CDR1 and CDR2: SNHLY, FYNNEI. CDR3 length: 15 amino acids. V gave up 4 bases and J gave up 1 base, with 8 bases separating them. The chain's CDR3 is CASSVFGSGANVLTF. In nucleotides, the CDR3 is TGTGCCAGCAGTGTCTTTGGGTCTGGGGCCAACGTCCTGACTTTC. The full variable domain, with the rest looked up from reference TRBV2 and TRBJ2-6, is EPEVTQTPSHQVTQMGQEVILRCVPISNHLYFYWYRQILGQKVEFLVSFYNNEISEKSEIFDDQFSVERPDGSNFTLKIRSTKLEDSAMYFCASSVFGSGANVLTFGAGSRLTVL.

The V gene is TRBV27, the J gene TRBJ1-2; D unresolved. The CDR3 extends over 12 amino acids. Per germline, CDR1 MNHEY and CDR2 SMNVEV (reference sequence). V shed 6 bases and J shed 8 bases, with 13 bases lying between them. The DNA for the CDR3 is TGTGCCAGCAGACCACTAAAGGAGGGCTACACCTTC. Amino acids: CASRPLKEGYTF.

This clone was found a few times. CDR3 loop: CASSFNRMGSPLHF. CDR3 nucleotides: TGTGCCAGCAGTTTTAACCGAATGGGGTCACCCCTCCACTTT. The chain recombines TRBV28 with TRBJ1-6; no firm D call. Germline values: CDR1 MDHEN, CDR2 SYDVKM. V was clipped by 3 bases and J by 10 bases, with 13 bases between them. The CDR3 has 14 residues.

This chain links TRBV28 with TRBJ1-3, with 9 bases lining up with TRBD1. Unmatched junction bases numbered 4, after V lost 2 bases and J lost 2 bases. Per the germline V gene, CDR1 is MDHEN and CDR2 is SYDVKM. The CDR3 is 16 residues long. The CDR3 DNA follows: TGTGCCAGCAGTTTACAACAGGGGGCTGCTGGAAACACCATATATTTT. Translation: CASSLQQGAAGNTIYF.

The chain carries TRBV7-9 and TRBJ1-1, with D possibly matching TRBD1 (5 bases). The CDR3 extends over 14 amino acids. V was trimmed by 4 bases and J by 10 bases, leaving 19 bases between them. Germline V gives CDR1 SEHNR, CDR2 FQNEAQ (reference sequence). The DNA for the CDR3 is TGTGCCAGCAGCTCGAATCCACAGGCCGATGCAGCTTTCTTT. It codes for CASSSNPQADAAFF.

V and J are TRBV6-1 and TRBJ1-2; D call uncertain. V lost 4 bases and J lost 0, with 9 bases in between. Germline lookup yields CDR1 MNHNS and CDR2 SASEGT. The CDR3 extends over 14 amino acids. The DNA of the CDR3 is TGTGCCAGCAGTGGGCAGCAAACTAACTATGGCTACACCTTC. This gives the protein CASSGQQTNYGYTF.

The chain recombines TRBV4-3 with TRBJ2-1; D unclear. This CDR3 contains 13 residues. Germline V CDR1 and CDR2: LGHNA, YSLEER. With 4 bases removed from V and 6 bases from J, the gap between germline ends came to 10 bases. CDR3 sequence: CASSPYSGNEQFF. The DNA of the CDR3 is TGCGCCAGCAGCCCCTACTCGGGCAATGAGCAGTTCTTC.

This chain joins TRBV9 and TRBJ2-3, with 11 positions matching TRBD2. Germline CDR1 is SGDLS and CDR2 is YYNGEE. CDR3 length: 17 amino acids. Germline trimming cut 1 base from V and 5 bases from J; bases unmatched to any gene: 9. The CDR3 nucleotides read TGTGCCAGCAGCGTATCGCTACTAGCGGGAGTTGGAGATACGCAGTATTTT. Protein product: CASSVSLLAGVGDTQYF.